Shown below are 19 T cell receptor beta chains from a single sample sequenced in a study of blood T cells in healthy people across ages. With a J-beta primer mix and a sample-barcoded 5' primer, a second PCR ran about 6 to 11 cycles. TCRdb fed the 5' RACE reads into MiXCR, producing one record per CDR3 protein. The sample has approximately 580,000 distinct CDR3 sequences, 20% to 30% seen once; the top ten hold 8.7%. The sample also formed part of further work on T cells of mothers and their children.

Material for sequencing was blood. These receptor sequences come from a boy aged 5-17 years in good health.

The chain has TRBV6-2 or TRBV6-3 and TRBJ1-1; unclear D gene. The V and J ends lost 3 bases and 6 bases respectively, with 14 bases between them. Germline CDR1 is MNHEY and CDR2 is SVGEGT. CDR3 size: 14 residues. CDR3 DNA sequence: TGTGCCAGCAGTTATCTGGGCTCGGGCGCTGAAGCTTTCTTT. Its protein is CASSYLGSGAEAFF.

This chain joins TRBV9 and TRBJ2-1; no clear D. The germline V gene has CDR1 SGDLS and CDR2 YYNGEE. V lost 3 bases, J lost 6 bases, and 16 bases lay in between. The CDR3 has 15 amino acids. The CDR3 DNA is TGTGCCAGCAGCGGGGCCTCGGCCCCTTCCAATGAGCAGTTCTTC. Amino acids: CASSGASAPSNEQFF.

This clonotype was recorded a few times. V and J are TRBV19 and TRBJ2-7, with 7 positions matching TRBD1. V shed 0 bases, J shed 1 base, and the junction held 3 bases outside the gene matches. This CDR3 has 15 amino acids. Germline V gene lookup returns CDR1 LNHDA and CDR2 SQIVND (reference sequence). Written as DNA, the CDR3 is TGTGCCAGTAGTATAGAGAGGGGGCCATCCTACGAGCAGTACTTC. Protein sequence: CASSIERGPSYEQYF.

V and J are TRBV4-3 and TRBJ1-3; D is undetermined. From germline, CDR1 is LGHNA and CDR2 YSLEER. Trimming left V 0 bases short and J 1 base short, with 10 bases between. CDR3 length equals 16 residues. This CDR3 is CASSQDPAGSGNTIYF. The CDR3 nucleotides are TGCGCCAGCAGCCAAGATCCCGCCGGATCTGGAAACACCATATATTTT.

This clonotype has a handful of counts. The chain uses TRBV10-3 and TRBJ2-7, with TRBD2 matching over 10 bases. CDR1 is ENHRY and CDR2 is SYGVKD in the germline V gene. V lost 2 bases and J lost 2; bases outside the gene matches: 6. The CDR3 has 16 amino acids. The CDR3 spells CAISEPESGRAYEQYF. DNA for the CDR3: TGTGCCATCAGTGAGCCAGAAAGCGGGAGGGCCTACGAGCAGTACTTC.

The V and J genes are TRBV25-1 and TRBJ2-1, with D perhaps TRBD1 (7 bases). Trimming stripped 4 bases from V and 7 bases from J, with 14 bases between. Germline CDR1 MGHDK, CDR2 SYGVNS. This CDR3 has 14 amino acids. CDR3 residues: CASSVPGGSNEQFF. The CDR3 DNA is TGTGCCAGCAGTGTCCCAGGGGGGAGTAATGAGCAGTTCTTC.

This chain uses TRBV7-6 with TRBJ2-1, with TRBD2 matching 8 bases. The CDR3 loop spans 16 amino acids. J gave up 5 bases and V 1 base, and 7 bases lay outside the gene matches. Germline V gene lookup returns CDR1 SGHVS and CDR2 FNYEAQ. The CDR3 DNA follows: TGTGCCAGCAGCTTAGGAGCGGGGGACAAAAACAATGAGCAGTTCTTC. It yields the protein CASSLGAGDKNNEQFF.

This clonotype came up a few times. The V and J genes are TRBV15 and TRBJ1-5; D gene unclear. Germline V gene sequence: CDR1 LNHNV, CDR2 YYDKDF (reference sequence). The CDR3 contains 16 residues. Trimming removed 3 bases at V and 1 base at J, with 13 bases between. The CDR3 reads CATSRGGRRSNQPQHF. The CDR3 coding sequence is TGTGCCACCAGCAGGGGTGGGCGCAGAAGCAATCAGCCCCAGCATTTT. Complete variable domain (other parts from reference TRBV15 and TRBJ1-5): DAMVIQNPRYQVTQFGKPVTLSCSQTLNHNVMYWYQQKSSQAPKLLFHYYDKDFNNEADTPDNFQSRRPNTSFCFLDIRSPGLGDTAMYLCATSRGGRRSNQPQHFGDGTRLSIL.

This clonotype has only a few counts. The gene calls are TRBV14 and TRBJ2-5; TRBD1 matches 7 bases. The J call is doubtful: the DNA matches TRBJ2-1 better. The CDR3 length is 14 residues. Germline CDR1 and CDR2: SGHDN and FVKESK. The CDR3 DNA reads TGTGCCAGCAGCCAATTCTACAGGGGTCATGAGCAGTTCTTC. This sequence encodes CASSQFYRGHEQFF.

The table lists this clonotype with many counts. This chain joins TRBV27 and TRBJ2-5, with D possibly matching TRBD1 (5 bases). The germline V and J ends were trimmed by 5 bases and 0 bases, with 7 bases remaining between them. The CDR3 spans 13 residues. CDR1 and CDR2 from the germline V gene are MNHEY and SMNVEV (reference sequence). CDR3 in DNA: TGTGCCAGCAGTATAGGGGACCAAGAGACCCAGTACTTC. Protein product: CASSIGDQETQYF.

The chain is built from TRBV29-1 and TRBJ2-5; 15 bases agree with TRBD2. Germline lookup yields CDR1 SQVTM and CDR2 ANQGSEA. Trimming removed 1 base from V and 5 bases from J; junction bases left unmatched: 8. The CDR3 covers 17 residues. The CDR3 sequence: CSVEGGLAGGQGETQYF. CDR3 DNA: TGCAGCGTTGAAGGGGGACTAGCGGGGGGCCAGGGGGAGACCCAGTACTTC.

This clonotype was found a few times. The chain carries TRBV28 and TRBJ1-2; no definite D call. This CDR3 is 14 amino acids long. V gave up 3 bases and J gave up 2 bases, with 10 bases separating them. The germline V gene encodes CDR1 MDHEN and CDR2 SYDVKM. The CDR3 spells CASSFSTDNYGYTF. The DNA of the CDR3 is TGTGCCAGCAGTTTCTCTACAGACAACTATGGCTACACCTTC.

The rearrangement joins TRBV15 to TRBJ2-6; D is undetermined. With 4 bases removed from V and 4 bases from J, the gap between germline ends came to 14 bases. Germline assignment: CDR1 LNHNV and CDR2 YYDKDF (reference sequence). The CDR3 loop spans 16 amino acids. The CDR3 DNA is TGTGCCACCAGCAATGATCCGCCTCTGGGGGCCAACGTCCTGACTTTC. This encodes CATSNDPPLGANVLTF.

This clonotype was counted a few times. The chain recombines TRBV5-4 with TRBJ1-2; the D gene is possibly TRBD1 (6 bases). The CDR3 has 13 residues. Germline CDR1 reads SGHNT; CDR2 reads YYREEE (reference sequence). Trimming cost V 5 bases and J 4 bases, with 12 bases left between them. Written as DNA, the CDR3 is TGTGCCAGCAGTCCAACGGGGGCCTATGGCTACACCTTC. Amino acid sequence: CASSPTGAYGYTF.

The chain employs TRBV9 and TRBJ1-6; no reliable D call. CDR3 length: 17 residues. Germline values: CDR1 SGDLS, CDR2 YYNGEE. Trimming left V 0 bases short and J 5 bases short, with 15 bases between. The DNA for the CDR3 is TGTGCCAGCAGCGTAGCTGTGGGAGTTTCCAATAATTCACCCCTCCACTTT. This translates into CASSVAVGVSNNSPLHF.

This clonotype was observed a few times. The rearrangement joins TRBV9 to TRBJ2-3, with D tentatively TRBD2 (6 bases). V lost 0 bases, J lost 0 bases, and 8 bases lay in between. Per the germline V gene, CDR1 is SGDLS and CDR2 is YYNGEE. There are 15 residues in the CDR3. CDR3 coding DNA: TGTGCCAGCAGCGTAGGCGGGGCCAGCACAGATACGCAGTATTTT. This codes for CASSVGGASTDTQYF.

V and J are TRBV12-3 or TRBV12-4 and TRBJ1-2, with TRBD1 matching 10 bases. The CDR3 is 14 residues long. J was trimmed by 8 bases and V by 8 bases; bases with no gene match: 11. CDR3 region: CASGYMGQGIGYTF. The CDR3, as DNA: TGTGCCAGCGGCTATATGGGACAGGGGATCGGCTACACCTTC.

The sample holds a few counts of this clonotype. This chain links TRBV4-2 with TRBJ1-2; D is unclear. The CDR3 extends over 11 amino acids. Germline V gene data show CDR1 as LGHNA and CDR2 as YNFKEQ. Trimming shortened V by 0 bases and J by 13 bases, and 9 bases separated the two germline ends. Here the CDR3 reads CASSQETALTF. CDR3 nucleotides: TGTGCCAGCAGCCAAGAGACGGCTCTCACCTTC.

This clonotype was counted only a few times. V is TRBV28 and J is TRBJ2-5, with TRBD1 matching 8 bases. The germline CDR1 and CDR2 sequences are MDHEN and SYDVKM. CDR3 size: 16 residues. Unmatched junction bases numbered 10, after V lost 3 bases and J lost 4 bases. CDR3: CASSFRTGRFRETQYF. CDR3 bases: TGTGCCAGCAGTTTTCGGACAGGGCGGTTCCGAGAGACCCAGTACTTC. The full variable domain, completed using reference TRBV28 and TRBJ2-5, is DVKVTQSSRYLVKRTGEKVFLECVQDMDHENMFWYRQDPGLGLRLIYFSYDVKMKEKGDIPEGYSVSREKKERFSLILESASTNQTSMYLCASSFRTGRFRETQYFGPGTRLLVL.